This T cell receptor (beta chain) was identified during a study of cytomegalovirus exposure and HLA in healthy donors. General observations from the study: Several of the most significant clusters were apparently associated with common viral pathogens in a later analysis. Among the CMV-associated chains, a few were confirmed in vitro as specific for CMV antigens. An analysis was carried out at a later point. It showed that HLA-associated TCR beta chains were more clonally expanded than equally common non-associated chains.

Trimming removed 5 bases from V and 8 bases from J, with 13 bases in between. Germline V lookup: CDR1 SGHVS, CDR2 FNYEAQ. This CDR3 contains 13 residues. A multiplex PCR was run with 60 Vbeta primers and 13 Jbeta primers. The assay was immunoSEQ multiplex PCR, and TCRdb's table has in-frame clones only and misses some. The table has approximately 150,000 clones, 80% seen once; the top ten hold approximately 15%. Notes on this clone: Antigen specificity is unknown.

The specimen was PBMCs. The rearrangement uses TRBV7-6 and TRBJ2-1; maybe TRBD1 (5 bases). The source is a woman aged 40 to 55 in good health and CMV-seronegative. Here the CDR3 reads CASSPRVGDEQFF. The CDR3 DNA sequence: TGTGCCAGCAGCCCTCGAGTAGGGGATGAGCAGTTCTTC.